This T cell receptor delta chain was recorded in a study of Vδ1+ human thymocytes. Whole-study results and caveats: Donors shared many TRG clonotypes but few TRD clonotypes. Approximately 20% of thymic delta-chain sequences were Vdelta2, with few Vdelta3, unlike blood Vdelta1+ controls. Bulk data may be misread because of unexpected Vdelta2 sequences. In the thymus, TRG and TRD repertoires looked highly polyclonal with Gaussian CDR3 lengths.

RNA was extracted from the cells and then reverse transcribed. CDR3 amplicons came from multiplex PCR with pooled V-gene forward and constant-region reverse primers. TCRdb ran CATT on the multiplex PCR reads. The data hold roughly 76,000 delta-chain clones, with approximately 34% observed a single time. Thymocytes were sorted as CD3+ TCRVdelta1+ TCRVdelta2- after alphabeta T cell depletion. V was shortened by 0 bases and J by 7 bases, with 12 bases between the two germline ends. Germline assignment: CDR1 TSWWSYY and CDR2 QGS. This CDR3 spans 14 amino acids. The sample holds one count of this clone. Its specificity is unknown.

This rearrangement joins TRDV1 to TRDJ1; D is unclear. The TCR sequence derives from a boy younger than two who had congenital heart surgery. Sequencing input: Vdelta1+ gamma-delta thymocytes from the thymus. Subset described: FACS-sorted CD3+ TCRalphabeta- TCRVdelta1+ TCRVdelta2- thymocytes. CDR3 DNA: TGTGCTCTTGGGGAACTAGGGGTGTCCGGTAAACTCATCTTT. Amino acid sequence: CALGELGVSGKLIF.